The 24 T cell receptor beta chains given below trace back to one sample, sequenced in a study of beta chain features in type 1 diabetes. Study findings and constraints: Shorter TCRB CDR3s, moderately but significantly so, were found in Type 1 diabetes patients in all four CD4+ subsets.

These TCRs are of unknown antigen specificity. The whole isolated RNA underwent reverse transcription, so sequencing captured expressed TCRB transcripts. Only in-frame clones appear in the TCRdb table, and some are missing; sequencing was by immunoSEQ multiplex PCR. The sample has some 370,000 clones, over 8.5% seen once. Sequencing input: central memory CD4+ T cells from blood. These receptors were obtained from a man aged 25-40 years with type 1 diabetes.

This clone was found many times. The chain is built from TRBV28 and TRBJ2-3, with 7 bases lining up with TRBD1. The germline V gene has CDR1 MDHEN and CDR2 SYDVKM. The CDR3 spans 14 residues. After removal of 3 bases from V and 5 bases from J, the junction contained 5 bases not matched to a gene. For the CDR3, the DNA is TGTGCCAGCAGTTTCTCGACAGGGAGAGATACGCAGTATTTT. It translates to CASSFSTGRDTQYF.

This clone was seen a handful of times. CDR3 sequence: CASSSQYGYTF. The CDR3 bases are TGTGCCAGCTCTTCCCAGTATGGCTACACCTTC. The chain carries TRBV18 and TRBJ1-2; D is undetermined. In germline, CDR1 is KGHSH, CDR2 LQKENI. The CDR3 length is 11 residues. The germline V and J ends were trimmed by 6 bases and 5 bases, with 7 bases remaining between them.

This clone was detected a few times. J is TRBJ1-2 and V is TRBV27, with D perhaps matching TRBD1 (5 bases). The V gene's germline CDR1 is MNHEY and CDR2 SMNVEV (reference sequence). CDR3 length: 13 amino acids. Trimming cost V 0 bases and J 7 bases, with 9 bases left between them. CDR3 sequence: CASSLSAGPGYTF. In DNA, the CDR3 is TGTGCCAGCAGTTTATCGGCAGGGCCTGGCTACACCTTC.

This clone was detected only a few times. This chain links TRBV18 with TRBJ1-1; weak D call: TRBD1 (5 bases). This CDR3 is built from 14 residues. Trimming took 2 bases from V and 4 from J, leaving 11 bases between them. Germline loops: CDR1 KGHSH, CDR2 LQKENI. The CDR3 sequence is CASSPSQGSTEAFF. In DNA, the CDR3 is TGTGCCAGCTCACCAAGTCAGGGTAGCACTGAAGCTTTCTTT. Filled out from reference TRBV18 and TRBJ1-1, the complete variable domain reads NAGVMQNPRHLVRRRGQEARLRCSPMKGHSHVYWYRQLPEEGLKFMVYLQKENIIDESGMPKERFSAEFPKEGPSILRIQQVVRGDSAAYFCASSPSQGSTEAFFGQGTRLTVV.

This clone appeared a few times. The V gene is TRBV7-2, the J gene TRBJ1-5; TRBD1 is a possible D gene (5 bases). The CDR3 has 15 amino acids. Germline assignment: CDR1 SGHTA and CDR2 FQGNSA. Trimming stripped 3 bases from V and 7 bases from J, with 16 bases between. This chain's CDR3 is CASSFSVGAGQPQHF. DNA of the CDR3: TGTGCCAGCAGCTTTTCCGTTGGGGCGGGACAGCCCCAGCATTTT. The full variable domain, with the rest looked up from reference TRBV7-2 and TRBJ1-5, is GAGVSQSPSNKVTEKGKDVELRCDPISGHTALYWYRQSLGQGLEFLIYFQGNSAPDKSGLPSDRFSAERTGGSVSTLTIQRTQQEDSAVYLCASSFSVGAGQPQHFGDGTRLSIL.

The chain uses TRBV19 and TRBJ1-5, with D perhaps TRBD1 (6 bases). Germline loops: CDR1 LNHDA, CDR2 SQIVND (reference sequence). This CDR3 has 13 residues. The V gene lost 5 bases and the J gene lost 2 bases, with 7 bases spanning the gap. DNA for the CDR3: TGTGCCAGTAGTTGGGGGCGCAATCAGCCCCAGCATTTT. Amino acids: CASSWGRNQPQHF. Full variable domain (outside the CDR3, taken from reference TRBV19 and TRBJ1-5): DGGITQSPKYLFRKEGQNVTLSCEQNLNHDAMYWYRQDPGQGLRLIYYSQIVNDFQKGDIAEGYSVSREKKESFPLTVTSAQKNPTAFYLCASSWGRNQPQHFGDGTRLSIL.

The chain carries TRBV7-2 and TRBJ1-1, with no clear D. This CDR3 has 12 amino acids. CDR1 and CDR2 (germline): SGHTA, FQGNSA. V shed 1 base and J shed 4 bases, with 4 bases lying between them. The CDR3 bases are TGTGCCAGCAGCTTAGTGCTCACTGAAGCTTTCTTT. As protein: CASSLVLTEAFF.

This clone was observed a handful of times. In nucleotides, the CDR3 is TGTGCCAGCAGCTTGGGGTGGCGAGGCACAGATACGCAGTATTTT. It specifies CASSLGWRGTDTQYF. This chain connects TRBV7-8 to TRBJ2-3, with D unclear. Germline loops: CDR1 SGHVS, CDR2 FQNEAQ. The V end was cut by 3 bases, the J end by 1 base, with 11 bases between. The CDR3 totals 15 residues.

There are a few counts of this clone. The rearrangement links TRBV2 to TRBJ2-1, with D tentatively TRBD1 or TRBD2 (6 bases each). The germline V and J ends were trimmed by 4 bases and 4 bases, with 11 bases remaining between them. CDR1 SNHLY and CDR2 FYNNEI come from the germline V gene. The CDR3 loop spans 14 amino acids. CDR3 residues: CASSGGGQYNEQFF. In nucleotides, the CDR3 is TGTGCCAGCAGTGGGGGAGGACAGTACAATGAGCAGTTCTTC.

CDR3 DNA sequence: TGTGCCAGCAGCTTAGGCTTGGAAAACACCATATATTTT. This translates into CASSLGLENTIYF. V and J are TRBV7-2 and TRBJ1-3; D gene ambiguous. V lost 1 base to trimming and J lost 6 bases, with 7 bases between them. This CDR3 region has 13 residues. The V gene's germline CDR1 is SGHTA and CDR2 FQGNSA.

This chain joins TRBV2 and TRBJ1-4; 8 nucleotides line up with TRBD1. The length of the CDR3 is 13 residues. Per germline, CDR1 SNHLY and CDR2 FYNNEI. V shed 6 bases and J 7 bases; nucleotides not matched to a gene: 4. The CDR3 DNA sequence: TGTGCCAGCAGGGGCAGGGGGCTTGAAAAACTGTTTTTT. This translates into CASRGRGLEKLFF.

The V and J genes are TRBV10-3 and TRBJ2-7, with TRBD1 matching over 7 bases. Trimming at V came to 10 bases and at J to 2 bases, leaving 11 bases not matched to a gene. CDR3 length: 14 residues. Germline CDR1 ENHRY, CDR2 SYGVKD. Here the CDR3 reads CASTKGGQTYEQYF. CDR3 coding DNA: TGTGCCAGCACCAAAGGGGGACAGACCTACGAGCAGTACTTC.

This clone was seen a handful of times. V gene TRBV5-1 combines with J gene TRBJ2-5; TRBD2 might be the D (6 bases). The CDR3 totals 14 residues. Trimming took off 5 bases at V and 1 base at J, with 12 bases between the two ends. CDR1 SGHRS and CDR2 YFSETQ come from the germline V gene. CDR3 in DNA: TGCGCCAGCAGTAGCGGCCAGAGCCAAGAGACCCAGTACTTC. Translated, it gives CASSSGQSQETQYF.

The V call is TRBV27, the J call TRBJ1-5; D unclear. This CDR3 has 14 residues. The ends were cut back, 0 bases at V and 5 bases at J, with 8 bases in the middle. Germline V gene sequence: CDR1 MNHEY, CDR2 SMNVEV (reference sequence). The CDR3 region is CASSLSGVDQPQHF. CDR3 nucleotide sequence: TGTGCCAGCAGTTTATCCGGCGTCGATCAGCCCCAGCATTTT.

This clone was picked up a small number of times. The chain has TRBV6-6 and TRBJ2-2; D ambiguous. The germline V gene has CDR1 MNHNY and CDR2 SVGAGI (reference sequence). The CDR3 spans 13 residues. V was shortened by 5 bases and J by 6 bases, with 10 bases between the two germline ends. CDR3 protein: CASSTLGSGELFF. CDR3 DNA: TGTGCCAGCAGTACCTTAGGGTCCGGGGAGCTGTTTTTT.

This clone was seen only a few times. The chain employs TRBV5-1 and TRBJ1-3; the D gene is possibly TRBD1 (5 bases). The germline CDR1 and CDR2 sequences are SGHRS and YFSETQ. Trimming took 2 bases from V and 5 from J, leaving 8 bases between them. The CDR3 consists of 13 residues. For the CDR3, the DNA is TGCGCCAGCAGCTTAGAGGGACGAAACACCATATATTTT. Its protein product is CASSLEGRNTIYF. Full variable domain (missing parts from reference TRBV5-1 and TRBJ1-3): KAGVTQTPRYLIKTRGQQVTLSCSPISGHRSVSWYQQTPGQGLQFLFEYFSETQRNKGNFPGRFSGRQFSNSRSEMNVSTLELGDSALYLCASSLEGRNTIYFGEGSWLTVV.

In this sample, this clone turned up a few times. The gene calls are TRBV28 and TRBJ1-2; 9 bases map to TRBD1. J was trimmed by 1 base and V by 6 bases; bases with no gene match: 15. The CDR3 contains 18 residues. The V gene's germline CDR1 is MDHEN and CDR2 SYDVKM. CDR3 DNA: TGTGCCAGCAGGACACCGCCGGGACAGGGATATATTAACTATGGCTACACCTTC. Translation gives CASRTPPGQGYINYGYTF.

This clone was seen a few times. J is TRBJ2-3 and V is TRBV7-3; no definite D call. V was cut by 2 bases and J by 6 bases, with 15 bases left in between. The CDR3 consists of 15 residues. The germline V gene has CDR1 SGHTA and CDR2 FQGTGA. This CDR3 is CASSLASFPRDTQYF. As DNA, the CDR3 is TGTGCCAGCAGCTTAGCTTCTTTCCCCCGGGATACGCAGTATTTT.

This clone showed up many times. DNA for the CDR3: TGTGCCTGGAGTGAATACCGTCGGGGAGAGGGTGAAGCTTTCTTT. Translation gives CAWSEYRRGEGEAFF. This chain joins TRBV30 and TRBJ1-1; D unresolved. The CDR3 covers 15 residues. V gave up 1 base and J gave up 7 bases, with 19 bases separating them. The germline CDR1 and CDR2 sequences are GTSNPN and SVGIG (reference sequence).

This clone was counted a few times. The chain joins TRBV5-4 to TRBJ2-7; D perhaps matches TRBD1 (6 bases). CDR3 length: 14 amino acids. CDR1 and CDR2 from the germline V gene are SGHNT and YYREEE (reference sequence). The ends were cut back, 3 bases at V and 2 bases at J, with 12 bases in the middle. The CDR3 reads CASSSKQGTYEQYF. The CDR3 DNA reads TGTGCCAGCAGCTCCAAACAGGGTACCTACGAGCAGTACTTC.

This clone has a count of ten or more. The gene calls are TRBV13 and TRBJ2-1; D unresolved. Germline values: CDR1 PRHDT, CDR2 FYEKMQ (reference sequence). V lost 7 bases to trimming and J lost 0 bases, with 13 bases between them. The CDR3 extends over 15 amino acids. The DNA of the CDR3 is TGTGCCAGCACCTACGGTGGAAACTCCTACAATGAGCAGTTCTTC. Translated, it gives CASTYGGNSYNEQFF. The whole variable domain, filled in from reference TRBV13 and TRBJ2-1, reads AAGVIQSPRHLIKEKRETATLKCYPIPRHDTVYWYQQGPGQDPQFLISFYEKMQSDKGSIPDRFSAQQFSDYHSELNMSSLELGDSALYFCASTYGGNSYNEQFFGPGTRLTVL.

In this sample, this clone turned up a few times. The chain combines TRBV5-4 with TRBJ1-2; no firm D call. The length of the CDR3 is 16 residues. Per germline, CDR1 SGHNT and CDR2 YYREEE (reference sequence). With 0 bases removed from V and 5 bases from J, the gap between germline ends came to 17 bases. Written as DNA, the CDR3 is TGTGCCAGCAGCTTGGCCCTGGCGGGGAATGGTTATGGCTACACCTTC. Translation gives CASSLALAGNGYGYTF.

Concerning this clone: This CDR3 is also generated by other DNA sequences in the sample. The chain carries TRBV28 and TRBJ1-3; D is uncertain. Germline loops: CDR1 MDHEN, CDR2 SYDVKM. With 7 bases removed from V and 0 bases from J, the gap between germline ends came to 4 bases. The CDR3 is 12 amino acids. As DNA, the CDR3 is TGTGCCAGCACTCGCTCTGGAAACACCATATATTTT. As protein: CASTRSGNTIYF.

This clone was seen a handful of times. Here the CDR3 reads CASSPSFLSGLNYGYTF. CDR3 nucleotide sequence: TGTGCCAGCAGTCCCTCCTTTTTGTCGGGCTTAAACTATGGCTACACCTTC. The V and J genes are TRBV27 and TRBJ1-2; D is unclear. The V and J ends lost 5 bases and 2 bases respectively, with 21 bases between them. The CDR3 runs to 17 residues. CDR1 MNHEY and CDR2 SMNVEV come from the germline V gene (reference sequence).